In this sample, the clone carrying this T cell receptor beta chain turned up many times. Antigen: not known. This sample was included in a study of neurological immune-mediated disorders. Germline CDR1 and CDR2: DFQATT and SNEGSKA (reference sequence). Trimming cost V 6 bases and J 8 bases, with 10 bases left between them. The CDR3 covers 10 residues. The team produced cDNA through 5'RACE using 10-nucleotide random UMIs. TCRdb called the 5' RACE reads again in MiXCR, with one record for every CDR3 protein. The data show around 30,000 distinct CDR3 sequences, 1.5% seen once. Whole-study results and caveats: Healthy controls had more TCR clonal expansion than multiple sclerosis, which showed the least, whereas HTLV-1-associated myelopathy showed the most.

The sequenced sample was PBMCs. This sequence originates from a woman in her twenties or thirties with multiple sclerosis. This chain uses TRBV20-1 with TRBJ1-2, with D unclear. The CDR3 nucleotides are TGCAGTGCGGAGAGAGGAGGCTACACCTTC. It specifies CSAERGGYTF.